This T cell receptor (beta chain) emerged from a study of blood T cell repertoires in COVID-19. Study background: COVID-19 samples collected from the United States, Italy and Spain covered acute and convalescent phases. Nucleic acid was either cDNA or gDNA, and it came from T cells, B-cell-depleted T cells, or PBMCs.

In the source study's methods: By means of reference gene primer amplification, nucleated cell counts were estimated. Assay: immunoSEQ multiplex PCR; the TCRdb copy retains only in-frame clones and omits some. The V and J calls and clone size were taken over from that table, and D and trimming were inferred from the DNA. The data contain fewer than 120,000 clones, approximately 80% of them seen just once; the ten biggest clones take up 16%. The V and J ends lost 2 bases and 9 bases, in that order; junction bases with no gene match: 15. Germline V CDR1 and CDR2: ENHRY, SYGVKD. The CDR3 spans 17 residues.

The chain carries TRBV10-3 and TRBJ2-1, with 8 positions matching TRBD1. The sequence came from a woman aged 55-70 years with acute or convalescent COVID-19. Sequencing was done on a sample of peripheral blood. For the CDR3, the DNA is TGTGCCATCAGTGAGCAGACAGGGGTTTCCTACAAGGGTGAGCAGTTCTTC. As protein: CAISEQTGVSYKGEQFF.